The 11 T cell receptor beta chains below were found in one sample sequenced in a study of blood T cell repertoires in COVID-19. Generated by immunoSEQ multiplex PCR, the TCRdb table keeps only in-frame clones and is missing some. The sample has more than 85,000 clones; around 76% are singletons. The sequenced sample was peripheral blood. These receptors were taken from a woman aged 70 to 79 with acute or convalescent COVID-19.

The gene calls are TRBV6-5 and TRBJ2-1; 8 nucleotides agree with TRBD1. CDR1 is MNHEY and CDR2 is SVGAGI in the germline V gene. The ends lost 5 bases at V and 4 bases at J; junction bases unmatched: 4. CDR3 size: 14 residues. The DNA of the CDR3 is TGTGCCAGCAGTCGACAGGGGTTATACAATGAGCAGTTCTTC. It yields the protein CASSRQGLYNEQFF.

The rearrangement links TRBV27 to TRBJ1-6; D possibly corresponds to TRBD1 (5 bases). The V gene's germline CDR1 is MNHEY and CDR2 SMNVEV (reference sequence). This CDR3 region has 15 residues. Trimming cost V 2 bases and J 8 bases, with 13 bases left between them. CDR3: CASSLEGVGDSPLHF. CDR3 coding DNA: TGTGCCAGCAGTTTAGAAGGGGTTGGGGATTCACCCCTCCACTTT.

This clone was counted a few times. Other nucleotide sequences from this sample produce the same CDR3. CDR3 coding DNA: TGTGCCTGGAGCGTACAGGGCTCTGGAAACACCATATATTTT. It is translated as CAWSVQGSGNTIYF. The chain joins TRBV30 to TRBJ1-3, with a possible D match to TRBD1 (6 bases). This CDR3 comprises 14 residues. Germline loops: CDR1 GTSNPN, CDR2 SVGIG (reference sequence). V lost 3 bases to trimming and J lost 0 bases, with 9 bases between them.

The J gene is TRBJ1-1, the V gene TRBV18, with D possibly matching TRBD1 (6 bases). The germline gives CDR1 KGHSH, CDR2 LQKENI. The CDR3 has 15 amino acids. The V end was cut by 2 bases, the J end by 4 bases, with 14 bases between. The CDR3 sequence is CASSPGRQEVTEAFF. The CDR3 DNA reads TGTGCCAGCTCACCAGGTCGACAGGAGGTCACTGAAGCTTTCTTT.

This CDR3 reads CASSPWAQLNTEAFF. CDR3 bases: TGCGCCAGCAGCCCATGGGCACAGTTGAACACTGAAGCTTTCTTT. This sequence joins TRBV4-1 and TRBJ1-1; D ambiguous. The CDR3 spans 15 residues. Between the trimmed V and J ends, which lost 4 bases and 0 bases, there was a span of 12 bases. The germline V gene has CDR1 MGHRA and CDR2 YSYEKL.

V is TRBV5-1 and J is TRBJ2-1; weak D call: TRBD2 (6 bases). Trimming removed 0 bases at V and 1 base at J, with 14 bases between. The CDR3 length is 17 residues. From germline, CDR1 is SGHRS and CDR2 YFSETQ. The CDR3, as DNA: TGCGCCAGCAGCTTGGGAGGAGGGGCGAGGTCCTACAATGAGCAGTTCTTC. Its protein product is CASSLGGGARSYNEQFF.

The chain links TRBV6-6 to TRBJ1-1; TRBD1 aligns across 8 bases. V lost 0 bases, J lost 1 base, and 1 base stayed unmatched. Germline CDR1 is MNHNY and CDR2 is SVGAGI (reference sequence). The CDR3 covers 15 residues. As DNA, the CDR3 is TGTGCCAGCAGTTACTCCGGGACAGGGAACACTGAAGCTTTCTTT. This codes for CASSYSGTGNTEAFF.

This chain joins TRBV25-1 and TRBJ1-2, with 7 bases lining up with TRBD1. The germline CDR1 and CDR2 sequences are MGHDK and SYGVNS. CDR3 length equals 15 residues. The V and J ends lost 2 bases and 5 bases, in that order; junction bases with no gene match: 8. CDR3 DNA: TGTGCCAGCAGTGAACCAGGACAGGCCGAATATGGCTACACCTTC. This encodes CASSEPGQAEYGYTF.

This chain links TRBV6-5 with TRBJ2-5; 8 bases match TRBD1. The CDR3 covers 13 residues. With 10 bases clipped from V and 4 bases from J, the junction kept 8 bases outside the gene matches. CDR1 is MNHEY and CDR2 is SVGAGI in the germline V gene. Here the CDR3 DNA reads TGTGCCACACTCAGGGGGCGGTCAGAGACCCAGTACTTC. Translated, it gives CATLRGRSETQYF.

This clone was seen many times. V gene TRBV30 combines with J gene TRBJ1-2, with D possibly being TRBD1 (6 bases). The CDR3 extends over 15 amino acids. Germline V gives CDR1 GTSNPN, CDR2 SVGIG (reference sequence). The CDR3 here is CAMDLGGQPNYGYTF. CDR3 DNA: TGTGCAATGGATCTCGGGGGGCAGCCTAACTATGGCTACACCTTC.

This clone was recorded once. V is TRBV7-8 and J is TRBJ2-7; 8 bases align to TRBD2. Trimming cost V 5 bases and J 3 bases; bases outside gene matches: 9. The CDR3 is 15 residues long. The germline V gene encodes CDR1 SGHVS and CDR2 FQNEAQ. As DNA, the CDR3 is TGTGCCAGCAGCCAAATAGCGGGAATCGACTACGAGCAGTACTTC. Amino acid sequence: CASSQIAGIDYEQYF.